The 21 T cell receptor beta chains in this list originate from one sample, sequenced in a study of technical replicates of blood from a handful of donors. The assay was immunoSEQ multiplex PCR, and TCRdb's table has in-frame clones only and misses some. The sample consists of 75,000 or so clones, approximately 93% of them appearing once. The sequencing sample was made of T cells isolated from PBMCs. Every receptor here comes from a human donor in good health.

The V call is TRBV13, the J call TRBJ2-1; 9 positions agree with TRBD1. Trimming cost V 5 bases and J 8 bases; bases outside gene matches: 10. This CDR3 region has 15 residues. CDR1 PRHDT and CDR2 FYEKMQ come from the germline V gene (reference sequence). CDR3 sequence reads: CASSPAGQGTHEQFF. The CDR3 nucleotides are TGTGCCAGCAGCCCCGCGGGACAGGGAACCCATGAGCAGTTCTTC.

The chain employs TRBV6-5 and TRBJ2-7; TRBD2 is a possible D gene (6 bases). The CDR3 contains 13 residues. The germline V and J ends were trimmed by 2 bases and 3 bases, with 8 bases remaining between them. Germline V gives CDR1 MNHEY, CDR2 SVGAGI. CDR3 region: CASSYGGNYEQYF. The CDR3 bases are TGTGCCAGCAGTTACGGCGGGAACTACGAGCAGTACTTC.

This chain joins TRBV4-3 and TRBJ1-4; TRBD1 matches at 8 bases. J lost 0 bases, V lost 4 bases, and 4 bases had no gene match. In germline, CDR1 is LGHNA, CDR2 YSLEER. This CDR3 comprises 16 residues. In DNA form, the CDR3 reads TGCGCCAGCAGCCCGCTGGACAGGGCAACTAATGAAAAACTGTTTTTT. Its translation: CASSPLDRATNEKLFF.

The V gene is TRBV25-1, the J gene TRBJ2-7; 10 nucleotides agree with TRBD2. The CDR3 length is 15 residues. CDR1 MGHDK and CDR2 SYGVNS come from the germline V gene. V lost 6 bases, J lost 6 bases, and 11 bases stayed unmatched. Here the CDR3 reads CASRGLWVAGGEQYF. As DNA, the CDR3 is TGTGCCAGCAGGGGACTTTGGGTAGCGGGGGGCGAGCAGTACTTC.

This sequence joins TRBV7-9 and TRBJ1-2; D is uncertain. The CDR3 totals 12 residues. Deletions cut 7 bases from V and 4 bases from J, with 10 bases between. Germline CDR1 SEHNR, CDR2 FQNEAQ (reference sequence). This chain's CDR3 is CASTGESYGYTF. CDR3 nucleotides: TGTGCCAGCACGGGAGAAAGCTATGGCTACACCTTC.

A single count supports this clone. The chain employs TRBV2 and TRBJ2-1; 8 bases map to TRBD2. With 10 bases clipped from V and 7 bases from J, the junction kept 9 bases outside the gene matches. The germline CDR1 and CDR2 sequences are SNHLY and FYNNEI. The CDR3 is made up of 13 amino acids. Written as DNA, the CDR3 is TGTGCCATACATCAGCGGGAGTCAAATGAGCAGTTCTTC. Translated: CAIHQRESNEQFF.

In this sample, this clone turned up once. The chain has TRBV28 and TRBJ1-2; D is possibly TRBD1 (6 bases). Germline V gene lookup returns CDR1 MDHEN and CDR2 SYDVKM. V was pared by 7 bases and J by 4 bases, with 22 bases between. The CDR3 consists of 16 residues. CDR3 residues: CASTWAGENLAYGYTF. The CDR3 DNA is TGTGCCAGCACTTGGGCAGGGGAAAACCTCGCCTATGGCTACACCTTC.

The genes are TRBV7-9 and TRBJ2-1; the D gene is possibly TRBD1 (6 bases). Germline V lookup: CDR1 SEHNR, CDR2 FQNEAQ (reference sequence). Trimming cost V 0 bases and J 6 bases, with 12 bases left between them. The CDR3 has 15 residues. The CDR3 sequence is CASSLAQGTTNEQFF. In nucleotides, the CDR3 is TGTGCCAGCAGCTTAGCCCAGGGGACCACCAATGAGCAGTTCTTC.

The chain has TRBV30 and TRBJ2-7; 7 nucleotides align to TRBD2. Germline CDR1 and CDR2: GTSNPN and SVGIG (reference sequence). CDR3 size: 11 residues. Written as DNA, the CDR3 is TGTATGGGGGAGGGCCTGAACGAGCAGTACTTC. It yields the protein CMGEGLNEQYF.

The chain links TRBV6-5 to TRBJ2-7; D is perhaps TRBD2 (5 bases). CDR1 is MNHEY, CDR2 SVGAGI, per germline. V was shortened by 3 bases and J by 3 bases, with 12 bases between the two germline ends. The CDR3 spans 14 residues. The CDR3 nucleotides are TGTGCCAGCAGTTATCGTGGCGGAGGCTACGAGCAGTACTTC. It is translated as CASSYRGGGYEQYF.

The chain joins TRBV27 to TRBJ1-5, with a weak D call TRBD1 (6 bases). With 0 bases removed from V and 5 bases from J, the gap between germline ends came to 8 bases. This CDR3 region has 14 residues. Germline assignment: CDR1 MNHEY and CDR2 SMNVEV (reference sequence). CDR3 coding DNA: TGTGCCAGCAGTTTATCACAGGGATATCAGCCCCAGCATTTT. Protein: CASSLSQGYQPQHF.

The V call is TRBV5-4, the J call TRBJ2-3, with 8 bases that match TRBD2. Per germline, CDR1 SGHNT and CDR2 YYREEE (reference sequence). V gave up 2 bases and J gave up 6 bases; unmatched junction bases: 8. The CDR3 contains 15 residues. In nucleotides, the CDR3 is TGTGCCAGCAGCTTTAAAGCTAGCGGGTTGGATACGCAGTATTTT. It codes for CASSFKASGLDTQYF. The whole variable domain, filled in from reference TRBV5-4 and TRBJ2-3, reads ETGVTQSPTHLIKTRGQQVTLRCSSQSGHNTVSWYQQALGQGPQFIFQYYREEENGRGNFPPRFSGLQFPNYSSELNVNALELDDSALYLCASSFKASGLDTQYFGPGTRLTVL.

CDR3 residues: CASSLTDYEQYF. The CDR3 DNA sequence: TGCGCCAGCAGCTTGACAGACTACGAGCAGTACTTC. V and J are TRBV5-1 and TRBJ2-7; no reliable D call. Germline CDR1 SGHRS, CDR2 YFSETQ. CDR3 length: 12 amino acids. V shed 1 base and J shed 3 bases, with 5 bases lying between them.

This chain connects TRBV27 to TRBJ1-4; weak D call: TRBD1 (5 bases). Germline V gene sequence: CDR1 MNHEY, CDR2 SMNVEV (reference sequence). Trimming left V 4 bases short and J 6 bases short, with 18 bases between. The CDR3 consists of 16 residues. DNA for the CDR3: TGTGCCAGCAGTTCTACCCCTCAGGGAGGGGATGAAAAACTGTTTTTT. This encodes CASSSTPQGGDEKLFF.

The V call is TRBV11-1, the J call TRBJ1-2; D might be TRBD1 (6 bases). Trimming took 2 bases from V and 8 from J, leaving 18 bases between them. The germline V gene has CDR1 SGHAT and CDR2 FQDESV (reference sequence). The CDR3 is 15 residues long. The CDR3 DNA reads as TGTGCCAGCAGCTTAAGTCCCGACAGGAGTGTCGGCTACACCTTC. Translating it yields CASSLSPDRSVGYTF.

The J gene is TRBJ2-7, the V gene TRBV27; D is perhaps TRBD1 (6 bases). Trimming pared 5 bases from V and 4 bases from J, leaving 12 bases between. Germline V gene lookup returns CDR1 MNHEY and CDR2 SMNVEV (reference sequence). The CDR3 is 13 amino acids. The CDR3 protein is CASSAVTGYEQYF. The CDR3 DNA reads TGTGCCAGCAGTGCAGTGACAGGTTACGAGCAGTACTTC.

The J gene is TRBJ2-7, the V gene TRBV19, with a tentative D call TRBD1 (6 bases). The CDR3 is made up of 13 amino acids. The V gene lost 1 base and the J gene lost 5 bases, with 9 bases spanning the gap. The germline V gene encodes CDR1 LNHDA and CDR2 SQIVND (reference sequence). The CDR3 is CASSIGQANEQYF. The CDR3 region has the DNA TGTGCCAGTAGTATAGGACAGGCTAACGAGCAGTACTTC.

The J gene is TRBJ1-1, the V gene TRBV5-4; possible D gene TRBD1, 5 bases. Germline V gene sequence: CDR1 SGHNT, CDR2 YYREEE (reference sequence). V shed 4 bases and J shed 3 bases, with 13 bases lying between them. The CDR3 contains 14 residues. This chain's CDR3 is CASSEGGHYTEAFF. In DNA form, the CDR3 reads TGTGCCAGCAGCGAGGGAGGACACTACACTGAAGCTTTCTTT.

This sequence joins TRBV11-1 and TRBJ2-3, with 11 bases matching TRBD2. The germline V gene has CDR1 SGHAT and CDR2 FQDESV (reference sequence). J gave up 5 bases and V 5 bases, and 6 bases lay outside the gene matches. The CDR3 sequence is 15 residues long. The CDR3 DNA reads TGTGCCAGCAGCCGGGGACTAGCGGTGGGAGATACGCAGTATTTT. Encoded protein: CASSRGLAVGDTQYF.

The rearrangement links TRBV7-6 to TRBJ2-5; perhaps TRBD1 as D (5 bases). In germline, CDR1 is SGHVS, CDR2 FNYEAQ. The CDR3 is made up of 13 amino acids. V was shortened by 5 bases and J by 1 base, with 8 bases between the two germline ends. Written as DNA, the CDR3 is TGTGCCAGCAGCGTAACAGGCCAAGAGACCCAGTACTTC. This sequence encodes CASSVTGQETQYF.

The CDR3 sequence: CSVGAGVGEQYF. The CDR3 DNA reads as TGCAGCGTTGGCGCGGGAGTTGGCGAGCAGTACTTC. The genes are TRBV29-1 and TRBJ2-7; TRBD2 aligns across 7 bases. Germline-derived CDR1 and CDR2 are SQVTM and ANQGSEA. This CDR3 has 12 residues. The J segment lost 6 bases and the V segment lost 4 bases, leaving 6 bases of the junction unmatched.